These 5 T cell receptor beta chains came from one sample sequenced in a study of blood T cell repertoires in COVID-19. Repertoires were generated with immunoSEQ multiplex PCR, while TCRdb's copy carries only in-frame clones and drops some. This sample has about 250,000 clones, with over 75% found just once. Sequenced: PBMCs or T cells enriched from blood (not recorded which). The receptors stem from a man between 18 and 35 years old who had recovered from COVID-19.

Only one count was recorded for this clone. The CDR3 DNA is TGTGCCAGCAGCTTAGGTCCAGGGTTGATCTCCTACGAGCAGTACTTC. It codes for CASSLGPGLISYEQYF. This rearrangement joins TRBV7-9 to TRBJ2-7, with D tentatively TRBD1 (5 bases). CDR3 size: 16 residues. V was clipped by 1 base and J by 0 bases, with 13 bases between them. Germline V CDR1 and CDR2: SEHNR, FQNEAQ (reference sequence). Supplemented by reference TRBV7-9 and TRBJ2-7, the full variable domain reads DTGVSQNPRHKITKRGQNVTFRCDPISEHNRLYWYRQTLGQGPEFLTYFQNEAQLEKSRLLSDRFSAERPKGSFSTLEIQRTEQGDSAMYLCASSLGPGLISYEQYFGPGTRLTVT.

The rearrangement joins TRBV6-1 to TRBJ1-3; maybe TRBD1 (5 bases). The CDR3 length is 14 residues. Germline assignment: CDR1 MNHNS and CDR2 SASEGT. V lost 3 bases and J lost 4, with 10 bases in between. The CDR3 loop reads CASSEEGNGNTIYF. CDR3 coding DNA: TGTGCCAGCAGTGAGGAGGGGAACGGAAACACCATATATTTT.

The chain has TRBV6-1 and TRBJ1-5; no definite D call. This CDR3 comprises 17 residues. V was trimmed by 2 bases and J by 4 bases, leaving 18 bases between them. The V gene's germline CDR1 is MNHNS and CDR2 SASEGT. The CDR3 DNA is TGTGCCAGCAGTGAAAAGGTCGGGTGGCAGAGAAATCAGCCCCAGCATTTT. Translating it yields CASSEKVGWQRNQPQHF.

J is TRBJ2-7 and V is TRBV2; TRBD1 aligns across 10 bases. The junction had 6 bases not matched to a gene; V was cut back by 7 bases and J by 0 bases. The CDR3 spans 15 residues. Germline CDR1 reads SNHLY; CDR2 reads FYNNEI. CDR3 amino acids: CASNQDRGYSYEQYF. The CDR3 DNA sequence: TGTGCCAGCAACCAGGACAGGGGGTACTCCTACGAGCAGTACTTC.

The chain is built from TRBV10-3 and TRBJ1-1; D may be TRBD1 (5 bases). The germline gives CDR1 ENHRY, CDR2 SYGVKD. V lost 4 bases to trimming and J lost 5 bases, with 11 bases between them. There are 13 residues in the CDR3. The CDR3 region is CAISGVGDTEAFF. As DNA, the CDR3 is TGTGCCATCAGTGGGGTAGGGGATACTGAAGCTTTCTTT.